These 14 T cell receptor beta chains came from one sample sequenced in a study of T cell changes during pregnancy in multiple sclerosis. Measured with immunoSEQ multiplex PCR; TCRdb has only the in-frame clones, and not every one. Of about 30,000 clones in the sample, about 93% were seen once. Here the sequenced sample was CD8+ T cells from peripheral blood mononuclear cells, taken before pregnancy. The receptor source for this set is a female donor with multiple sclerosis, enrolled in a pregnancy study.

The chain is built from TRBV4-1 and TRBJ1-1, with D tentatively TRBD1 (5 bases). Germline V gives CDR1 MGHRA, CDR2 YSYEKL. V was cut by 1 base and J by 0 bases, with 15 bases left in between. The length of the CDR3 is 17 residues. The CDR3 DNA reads TGCGCCAGCAGCCAAGTAGGGTCGACAGCTTTGAACACTGAAGCTTTCTTT. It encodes CASSQVGSTALNTEAFF.

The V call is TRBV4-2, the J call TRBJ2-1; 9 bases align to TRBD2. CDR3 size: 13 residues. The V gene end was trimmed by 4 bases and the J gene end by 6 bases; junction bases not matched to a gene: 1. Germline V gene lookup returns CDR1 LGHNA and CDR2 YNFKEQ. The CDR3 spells CASSRGLANEQFF. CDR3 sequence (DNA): TGTGCCAGCAGCCGGGGACTAGCCAATGAGCAGTTCTTC.

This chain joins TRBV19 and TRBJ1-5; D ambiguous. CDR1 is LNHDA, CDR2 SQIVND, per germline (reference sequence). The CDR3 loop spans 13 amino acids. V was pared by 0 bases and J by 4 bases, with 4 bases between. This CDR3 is CASSIDLNQPQHF. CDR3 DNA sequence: TGTGCCAGTAGTATAGACCTTAATCAGCCCCAGCATTTT.

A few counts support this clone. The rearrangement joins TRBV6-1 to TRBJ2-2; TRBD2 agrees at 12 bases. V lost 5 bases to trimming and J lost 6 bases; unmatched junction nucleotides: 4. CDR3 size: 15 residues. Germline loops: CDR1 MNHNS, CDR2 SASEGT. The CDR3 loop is CASSLTSGSAGELFF. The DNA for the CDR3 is TGTGCCAGCAGTCTGACTAGCGGGAGTGCCGGGGAGCTGTTTTTT.

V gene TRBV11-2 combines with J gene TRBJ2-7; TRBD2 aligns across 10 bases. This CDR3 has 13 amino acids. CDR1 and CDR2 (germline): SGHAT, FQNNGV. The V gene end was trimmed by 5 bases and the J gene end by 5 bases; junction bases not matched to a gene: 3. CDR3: CASSGGTSDEQYF. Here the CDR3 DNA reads TGTGCCAGCAGCGGGGGGACTAGCGACGAGCAGTACTTC.

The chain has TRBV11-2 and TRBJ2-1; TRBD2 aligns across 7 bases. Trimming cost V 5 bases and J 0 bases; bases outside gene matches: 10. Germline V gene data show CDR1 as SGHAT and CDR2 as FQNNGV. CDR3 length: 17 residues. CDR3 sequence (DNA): TGTGCCAGCAGCCAGACTAGGGGAGGGCCCTCCTACAATGAGCAGTTCTTC. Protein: CASSQTRGGPSYNEQFF.

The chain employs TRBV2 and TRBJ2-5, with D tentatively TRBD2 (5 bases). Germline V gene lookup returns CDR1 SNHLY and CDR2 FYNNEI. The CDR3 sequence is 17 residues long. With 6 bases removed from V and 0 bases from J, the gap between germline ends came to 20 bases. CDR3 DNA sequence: TGTGCCAGCAGCGTCCCGGAAGAAGCGGTGAACCAAGAGACCCAGTACTTC. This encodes CASSVPEEAVNQETQYF.

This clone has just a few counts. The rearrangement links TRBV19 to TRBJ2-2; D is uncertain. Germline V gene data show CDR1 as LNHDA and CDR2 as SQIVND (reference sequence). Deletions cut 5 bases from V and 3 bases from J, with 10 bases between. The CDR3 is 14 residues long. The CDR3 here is CASSPPADTGELFF. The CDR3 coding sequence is TGTGCCAGTAGTCCCCCGGCGGACACCGGGGAGCTGTTTTTT.

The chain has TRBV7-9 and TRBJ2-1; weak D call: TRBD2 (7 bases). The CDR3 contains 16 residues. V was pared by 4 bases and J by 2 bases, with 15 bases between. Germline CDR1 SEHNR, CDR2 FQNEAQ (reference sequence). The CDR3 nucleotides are TGTGCCAGCAGCTCAGTCTGGGGGGGCGCCTACAATGAGCAGTTCTTC. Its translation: CASSSVWGGAYNEQFF.

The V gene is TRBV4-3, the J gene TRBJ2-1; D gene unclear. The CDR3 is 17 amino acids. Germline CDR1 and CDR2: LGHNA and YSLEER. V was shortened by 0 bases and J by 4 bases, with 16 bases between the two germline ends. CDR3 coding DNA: TGCGCCAGCAGCCAAGACGCCTTGGTGGAGACGTACAATGAGCAGTTCTTC. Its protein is CASSQDALVETYNEQFF.

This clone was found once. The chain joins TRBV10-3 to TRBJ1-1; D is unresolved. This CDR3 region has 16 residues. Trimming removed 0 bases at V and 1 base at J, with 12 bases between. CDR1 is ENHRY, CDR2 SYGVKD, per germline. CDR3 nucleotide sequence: TGTGCCATCAGTGAGTCGACCCGTTCAGGGAACACTGAAGCTTTCTTT. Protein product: CAISESTRSGNTEAFF.

The CDR3 spells CASSQIAGETGELFF. The DNA for the CDR3 is TGTGCCAGCAGCCAAATAGCGGGAGAGACCGGGGAGCTGTTTTTT. This chain uses TRBV6-5 with TRBJ2-2; 9 nucleotides agree with TRBD2. Germline CDR1 and CDR2: MNHEY and SVGAGI. The CDR3 consists of 15 residues. The V and J ends lost 6 bases and 5 bases, in that order; junction bases with no gene match: 7.

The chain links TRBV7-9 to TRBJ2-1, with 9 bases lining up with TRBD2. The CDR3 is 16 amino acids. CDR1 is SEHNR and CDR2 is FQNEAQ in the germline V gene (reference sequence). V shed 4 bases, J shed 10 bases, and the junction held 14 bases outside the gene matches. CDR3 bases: TGTGCCAGCAGCTCCAGTAGGGGGACTAGCCTGAGGGAGCAGTTCTTC. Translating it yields CASSSSRGTSLREQFF.

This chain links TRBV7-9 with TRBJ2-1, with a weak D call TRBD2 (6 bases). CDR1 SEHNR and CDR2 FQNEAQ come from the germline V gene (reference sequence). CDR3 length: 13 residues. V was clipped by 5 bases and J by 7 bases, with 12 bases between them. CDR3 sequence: CASSRGATNEQFF. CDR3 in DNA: TGTGCCAGCAGCCGCGGGGCGACAAATGAGCAGTTCTTC.